This TCR beta chain was obtained from a study of beta chain features in type 1 diabetes. The entirety of the isolated RNA underwent reverse transcription, so expressed TCRB transcripts were sequenced. The table came from immunoSEQ multiplex PCR; TCRdb's copy has only in-frame clones and leaves some out. Of 860,000 or so clones detected, 17% appear once; the ten largest clones hold 0.02% to 0.025%. Every participating donor gave one draw, a heparinised blood sample averaging about 116 mL. Germline V gene sequence: CDR1 SEHNR, CDR2 FQNEAQ (reference sequence). The germline V and J ends were trimmed by 1 base and 3 bases, with 16 bases remaining between them. The CDR3 is made up of 16 amino acids.

The V gene is TRBV7-9, the J gene TRBJ2-7; D not certain. The specimen sequenced was naive CD4+ T cells from blood. This clonotype was obtained from a young woman in good health. The CDR3 nucleotides read TGTGCCAGCAGCTTAGTGACGCTAGGATCAATCTACGAGCAGTACTTC. Amino acids: CASSLVTLGSIYEQYF.